The sequence of this TCR beta chain was determined in a study of blood T cell repertoires in COVID-19. Across the whole study: Researchers got acute and convalescent COVID-19 samples from the United States, Italy and Spain.

The germline V gene encodes CDR1 SGDLS and CDR2 YYNGEE. V shed 4 bases and J shed 10 bases, with 21 bases lying between them. The CDR3 contains 16 residues. The repertoire was sequenced with immunoSEQ multiplex PCR; TCRdb's copy has only in-frame clones and lacks some. This table holds more than 95,000 clones, about 81% found once. Sequences were obtained from peripheral blood. The chain employs TRBV9 and TRBJ1-6; D gene uncertain. The receptor's source is a man at least 80 years old with acute or convalescent COVID-19. The CDR3 coding sequence is TGTGCCAGCAGCCCCTCGGCGGGCGGTATAGGGTCACCCCTCCACTTT. Amino acid sequence: CASSPSAGGIGSPLHF.